This paragraph covers one TCR beta chain sequence. Its specificity is unknown. This sample was taken from a study of OX40 agonist ivuxolimab in advanced cancers. Study-level information: Six ivuxolimab dose levels, 0.01 to 10 mg/kg, were given intravenously every 2 weeks. The dose-escalation cohort was approximately 85% male, with a mean age of about 60 years, ranging roughly 23 to 85. Findings of the study overall: Within 6 weeks, CD4+ and CD8+ blood T cells expanded clonally at 0.1 to 3.0 mg/kg. In CD8+ T cells, expanded clones were on average more numerous than in CD4+.

Method: immunoSEQ multiplex PCR; TCRdb's copy keeps in-frame clones and lacks some. The profile shows roughly 30,000 clones, roughly 84% of them singletons. This receptor was obtained from an adult with an advanced solid tumor such as melanoma, head and neck, liver or kidney cancer. Sequenced material: CD4+ or CD8+ T cells sorted from blood, taken in a trial of the OX40 agonist ivuxolimab.

The DNA for the CDR3 is TGCGCCAGCAGCTTGGGGGGCCAAAGCTACGAGCAGTACTTC. It specifies CASSLGGQSYEQYF. This chain joins TRBV5-1 and TRBJ2-7; the D gene is possibly TRBD1 (5 bases). The CDR3 has 14 residues. The ends were cut back, 0 bases at V and 3 bases at J, with 10 bases in the middle. Germline CDR1 SGHRS, CDR2 YFSETQ. The whole variable domain, remainder taken from reference TRBV5-1 and TRBJ2-7, is KAGVTQTPRYLIKTRGQQVTLSCSPISGHRSVSWYQQTPGQGLQFLFEYFSETQRNKGNFPGRFSGRQFSNSRSEMNVSTLELGDSALYLCASSLGGQSYEQYFGPGTRLTVT.